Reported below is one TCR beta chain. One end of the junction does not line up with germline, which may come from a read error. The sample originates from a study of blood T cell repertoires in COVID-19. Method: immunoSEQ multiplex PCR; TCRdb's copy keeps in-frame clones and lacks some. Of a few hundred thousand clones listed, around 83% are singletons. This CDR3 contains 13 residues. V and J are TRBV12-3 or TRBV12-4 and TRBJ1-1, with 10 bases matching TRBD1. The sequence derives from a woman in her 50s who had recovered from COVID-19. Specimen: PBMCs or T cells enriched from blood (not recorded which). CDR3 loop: CASSLGSGTGDHF. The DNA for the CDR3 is TGTGCCAGCAGTTTAGGATCGGGGACAGGGGACCACTTT.